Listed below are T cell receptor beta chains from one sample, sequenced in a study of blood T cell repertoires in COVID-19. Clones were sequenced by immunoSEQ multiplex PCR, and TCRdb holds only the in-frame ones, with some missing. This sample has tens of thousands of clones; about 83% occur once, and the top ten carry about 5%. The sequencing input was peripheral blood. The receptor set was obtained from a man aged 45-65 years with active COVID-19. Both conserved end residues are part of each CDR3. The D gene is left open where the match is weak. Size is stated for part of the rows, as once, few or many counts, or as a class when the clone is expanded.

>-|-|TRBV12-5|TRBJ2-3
CASGRATDTQYF
TGTGCTAGTGGCAGGGCCACAGATACGCAGTATTTT
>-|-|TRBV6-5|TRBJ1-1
CASTKLMNTEAFF
TGTGCCAGCACTAAACTTATGAACACTGAAGCTTTCTTT
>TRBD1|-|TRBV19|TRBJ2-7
CASRTTAQGAIYEQYF
TGTGCCAGTAGAACAACGGCGCAGGGGGCGATTTACGAGCAGTACTTC
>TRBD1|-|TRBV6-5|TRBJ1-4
CASRQGREKLFF
TGTGCCAGCCGACAGGGACGTGAAAAACTGTTTTTT
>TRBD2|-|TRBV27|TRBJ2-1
CASTLRTSGYNEQFF
TGTGCCAGCACTTTGAGGACTAGCGGATACAATGAGCAGTTCTTC
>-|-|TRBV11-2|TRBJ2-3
CASSFQGTDTQYF
TGTGCCAGCAGCTTCCAGGGGACAGATACGCAGTATTTT
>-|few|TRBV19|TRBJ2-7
CASSIPQSYEQYF
TGTGCCAGTAGTATTCCCCAGTCCTACGAGCAGTACTTC
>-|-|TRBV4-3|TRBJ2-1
CASSQGFGPLALDPSSYNEQFF
TGCGCCAGCAGCCAAGGATTCGGCCCCCTAGCGCTCGATCCCTCCTCCTACAATGAGCAGTTCTTC
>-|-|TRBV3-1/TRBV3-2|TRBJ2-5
CASSQDKGGEEYF
TGTGCCAGCAGCCAAGACAAGGGGGGGGAGGAGTACTTC
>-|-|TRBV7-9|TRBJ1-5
CASRAGVSQPQHF
TGTGCCAGCAGGGCAGGGGTTAGTCAGCCCCAGCATTTT
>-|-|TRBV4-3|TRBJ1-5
CASSEGAWGNQPQHF
TGCGCCAGCAGCGAGGGCGCCTGGGGCAATCAGCCCCAGCATTTT
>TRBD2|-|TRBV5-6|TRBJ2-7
CASSLAGGRVSEQYF
TGTGCCAGCAGCTTGGCAGGCGGGAGGGTATCCGAGCAGTACTTC
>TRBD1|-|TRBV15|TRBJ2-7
CATSRAGTAYEQYF
TGTGCCACCAGCAGAGCCGGGACAGCCTACGAGCAGTACTTC
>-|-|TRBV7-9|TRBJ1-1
CASSPDNWKDTEAFF
TGTGCCAGCAGCCCGGACAACTGGAAGGACACTGAAGCTTTCTTT
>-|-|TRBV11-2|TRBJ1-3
CASSLVPGPSGNTIYF
TGTGCCAGCAGCTTAGTTCCAGGGCCCTCTGGAAACACCATATATTTT
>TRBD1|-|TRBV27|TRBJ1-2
CASKPGGAYGYTF
TGTGCCAGCAAACCAGGGGGTGCCTATGGCTACACCTTC
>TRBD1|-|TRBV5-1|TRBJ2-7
CASSIGTGKHEQYF
TGCGCCAGTTCGATCGGGACAGGGAAACACGAGCAGTACTTC
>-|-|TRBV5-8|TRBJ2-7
CASSLRTVIIATYEQYF
TGTGCCAGCAGCCTGCGGACAGTAATTATAGCTACCTACGAGCAGTACTTC
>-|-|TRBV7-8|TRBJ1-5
CASSLGPNRGQPQHF
TGTGCCAGCAGCTTAGGGCCTAACCGAGGTCAGCCCCAGCATTTT
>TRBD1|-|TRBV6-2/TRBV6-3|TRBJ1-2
CASSTGALYGYTF
TGTGCCAGCAGCACAGGGGCCCTCTATGGCTACACCTTC
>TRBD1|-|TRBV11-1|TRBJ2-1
CASSFGQGDEQFF
TGTGCCAGCAGCTTTGGCCAGGGGGATGAGCAGTTCTTC
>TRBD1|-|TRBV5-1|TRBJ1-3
CASSSGAGQGAGNTIYF
TGCGCCAGCAGCTCGGGAGCCGGACAGGGGGCTGGAAACACCATATATTTT
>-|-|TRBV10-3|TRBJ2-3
CAIRDDSTGISQYF
TGTGCCATCAGGGACGATTCAACAGGGATTTCGCAGTATTTT
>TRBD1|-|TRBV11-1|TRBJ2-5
CASSRDRVQETQYF
TGTGCCAGCAGCCGCGACAGGGTCCAAGAGACCCAGTACTTC
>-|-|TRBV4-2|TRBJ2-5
CASSQGGSEETQYF
TGTGCCAGCAGCCAAGGCGGTAGCGAAGAGACCCAGTACTTC
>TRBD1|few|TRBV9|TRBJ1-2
CASSVETGIYGYTF
TGTGCCAGCAGCGTAGAGACAGGGATCTATGGCTACACCTTC
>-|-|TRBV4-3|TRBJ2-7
CASSQEQGSYEQYF
TGCGCCAGCAGCCAAGAACAGGGCTCCTACGAGCAGTACTTC
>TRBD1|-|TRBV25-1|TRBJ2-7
CASSDPGQGFNEQYF
TGTGCCAGCAGTGACCCCGGACAGGGGTTCAACGAGCAGTACTTC
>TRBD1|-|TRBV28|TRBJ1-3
CASTFQGAKENTIYF
TGTGCCAGCACCTTTCAGGGGGCAAAAGAAAACACCATATATTTT
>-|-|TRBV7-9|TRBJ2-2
CASDYGRLGNTGELFF
TGTGCCAGCGACTACGGACGGTTGGGAAACACCGGGGAGCTGTTTTTT
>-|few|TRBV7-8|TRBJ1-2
CASSSSTTLGYGYTF
TGTGCCAGCAGCTCCTCGACAACCCTCGGCTATGGCTACACCTTC
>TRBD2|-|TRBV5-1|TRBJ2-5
CASSSHLGLAGAETQYF
TGCGCCAGCAGCTCCCACCTAGGACTAGCGGGGGCAGAGACCCAGTACTTC
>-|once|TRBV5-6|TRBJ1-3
CASSWRGAGNTIYF
TGTGCCAGCAGCTGGAGGGGAGCTGGAAACACCATATATTTT
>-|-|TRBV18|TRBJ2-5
CASSPRGGETQYF
TGTGCCAGCTCACCAAGAGGGGGAGAGACCCAGTACTTC
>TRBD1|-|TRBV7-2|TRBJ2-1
CASSLGLGTGGYNEQFF
TGTGCCAGCAGCTTAGGGTTGGGGACAGGGGGATACAATGAGCAGTTCTTC
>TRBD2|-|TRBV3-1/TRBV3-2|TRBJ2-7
CASSPDTSGRLYEQYF
TGTGCCAGCAGCCCAGACACTAGCGGGAGACTCTACGAGCAGTACTTC
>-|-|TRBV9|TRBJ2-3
CASSDRDFTDTQYF
TGTGCCAGCAGCGACCGGGACTTCACAGATACGCAGTATTTT
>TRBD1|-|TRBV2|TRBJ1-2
CASSDRVNGYTF
TGTGCCAGCTCCGACAGGGTCAATGGCTACACCTTC
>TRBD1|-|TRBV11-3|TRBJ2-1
CASSLGQVGQDEQFF
TGTGCCAGCAGTTTAGGACAGGTAGGGCAGGATGAGCAGTTCTTC